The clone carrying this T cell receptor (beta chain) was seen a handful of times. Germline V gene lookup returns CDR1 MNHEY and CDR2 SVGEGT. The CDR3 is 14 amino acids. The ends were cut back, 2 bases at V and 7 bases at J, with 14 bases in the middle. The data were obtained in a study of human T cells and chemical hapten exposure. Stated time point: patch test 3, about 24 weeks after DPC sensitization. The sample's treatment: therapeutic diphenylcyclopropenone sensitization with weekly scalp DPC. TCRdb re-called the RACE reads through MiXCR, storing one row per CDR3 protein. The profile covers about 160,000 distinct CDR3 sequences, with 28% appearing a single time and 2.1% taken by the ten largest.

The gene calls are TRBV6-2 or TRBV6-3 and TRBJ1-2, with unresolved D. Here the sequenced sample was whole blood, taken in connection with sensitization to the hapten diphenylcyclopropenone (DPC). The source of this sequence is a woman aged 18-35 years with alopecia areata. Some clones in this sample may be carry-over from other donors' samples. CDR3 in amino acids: CASSYQPSAGGYTF. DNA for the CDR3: TGTGCCAGCAGTTACCAACCATCGGCAGGTGGCTACACCTTC.